The 11 T cell receptor beta chains below come from one sample, sequenced in a study of blood T cell repertoires in COVID-19. The assay was immunoSEQ multiplex PCR, and TCRdb's table has in-frame clones only and misses some. The sample records around 260,000 clones, roughly 80% being singletons. Sequenced material: PBMCs or T cells enriched from blood (not recorded which). The source is a man aged 25 to 40 with acute COVID-19.

V gene TRBV5-4 combines with J gene TRBJ2-5; TRBD1 is a possible D gene (5 bases). Trimming removed 0 bases from V and 0 bases from J, with 12 bases in between. This CDR3 spans 16 amino acids. Per germline, CDR1 SGHNT and CDR2 YYREEE (reference sequence). CDR3: CASSLGSGYNQETQYF. CDR3 in DNA: TGTGCCAGCAGCTTGGGTTCAGGGTATAACCAAGAGACCCAGTACTTC.

The CDR3 DNA reads as TGTGCCAGCCGGACAGGACTGTATGGCTACACCTTC. Translating gives CASRTGLYGYTF. The chain combines TRBV27 with TRBJ1-2, with TRBD1 identical over 7 bases. V shed 8 bases and J 5 bases; nucleotides not matched to a gene: 5. The CDR3 runs 12 residues. The V gene's germline CDR1 is MNHEY and CDR2 SMNVEV (reference sequence).

This clone was detected a few times. The rearrangement links TRBV19 to TRBJ1-1; no firm D call. Between the trimmed V and J ends, which lost 0 bases and 0 bases, there was a span of 8 bases. CDR3 length: 15 residues. Germline-derived CDR1 and CDR2 are LNHDA and SQIVND (reference sequence). In DNA form, the CDR3 reads TGTGCCAGTAGTATAGATCTACGGGTGAACACTGAAGCTTTCTTT. It yields the protein CASSIDLRVNTEAFF.

This chain joins TRBV6-5 and TRBJ2-5, with 7 positions matching TRBD1. This CDR3 has 15 amino acids. Trimming took 2 bases from V and 2 from J; bases not matched to a gene: 5. Germline CDR1 MNHEY, CDR2 SVGAGI. CDR3 region: CASSYRGTVQETQYF. CDR3 in DNA: TGTGCCAGCAGTTACAGGGGGACAGTACAAGAGACCCAGTACTTC.

The chain links TRBV19 to TRBJ2-3; TRBD2 matches at 8 bases. With V trimmed by 1 base and J by 5 bases, 2 bases remained unmatched. The germline V gene encodes CDR1 LNHDA and CDR2 SQIVND (reference sequence). The CDR3 covers 14 residues. The CDR3 protein is CASSIGLAGDTQYF. The CDR3 DNA reads as TGTGCCAGTAGTATAGGGCTAGCGGGAGATACGCAGTATTTT.

The chain recombines TRBV6-5 with TRBJ1-5; D gene unclear. Trimming left V 9 bases short and J 3 bases short, with 12 bases between. This CDR3 is built from 13 residues. Germline CDR1 MNHEY, CDR2 SVGAGI. CDR3 sequence reads: CASKTGVNQPQHF. For the CDR3, the DNA is TGTGCCAGTAAGACGGGAGTCAATCAGCCCCAGCATTTT.

The V gene is TRBV6-4, the J gene TRBJ2-7; D is uncertain. Per the germline V gene, CDR1 is MRHNA and CDR2 is SNTAGT. The CDR3 length is 12 residues. V lost 3 bases to trimming and J lost 12 bases, with 15 bases between them. The CDR3 bases are TGTGCCAGCAGTGAGTGTACCACCGAGTGGTACGTC. Residues: CASSECTTEWYV.

The chain combines TRBV9 with TRBJ1-5; 8 bases agree with TRBD1. Germline CDR1 and CDR2: SGDLS and YYNGEE. Trimming at V came to 3 bases and at J to 7 bases, leaving 9 bases not matched to a gene. The CDR3 is 15 residues long. In DNA form, the CDR3 reads TGTGCCAGCAGCGATGGGACAGGTTGGCGACAGCCCCAGCATTTT. This codes for CASSDGTGWRQPQHF.

The CDR3 DNA follows: TGTGCCAGTAGTCGACCCATAGGAGGTGGCTATGGCTACACCTTC. As protein: CASSRPIGGGYGYTF. The V and J genes are TRBV19 and TRBJ1-2; D not resolved. The germline V and J ends were trimmed by 5 bases and 4 bases, with 17 bases remaining between them. Per germline, CDR1 LNHDA and CDR2 SQIVND (reference sequence). The CDR3 sequence is 15 residues long.

This clone was seen only once. The J gene is TRBJ1-2, the V gene TRBV19; D unresolved. This CDR3 region has 12 residues. Per the germline V gene, CDR1 is LNHDA and CDR2 is SQIVND (reference sequence). As DNA, the CDR3 is TGTGGGGTGGCGGATGCGAACTATGGCTACACCTTC. Encoded protein: CGVADANYGYTF.

V is TRBV10-2 and J is TRBJ2-7; 7 nucleotides line up with TRBD2. Germline CDR1 and CDR2: WSHSY and SAAADI. Unmatched junction bases numbered 7, after V lost 10 bases and J lost 4 bases. The CDR3 length is 12 residues. CDR3 protein: CATGGGIYEQYV. The CDR3, as DNA: TGCGCCACCGGCGGGGGTATATACGAGCAGTACGTC.